The 27 T cell receptor beta chains presented below share a single source sample, sequenced in a study of T-cell memory formation after mild COVID-19. TCRdb passed the 5' RACE reads through MiXCR, listing each CDR3 protein once. The repertoire holds under 150,000 distinct CDR3 sequences, with 22% as singletons. Material: PBMCs or a T cell subset sorted from them (not recorded which). The receptor source for this set is a man between 18 and 29 years old who had mild COVID-19 (a few samples of this study predate the infection). Cell type and time point are not known.

This chain connects TRBV27 to TRBJ1-5; D unclear. Trimming stripped 5 bases from V and 6 bases from J, with 14 bases between. CDR3 length: 14 residues. Per the germline V gene, CDR1 is MNHEY and CDR2 is SMNVEV (reference sequence). The CDR3 DNA reads as TGTGCCAGCAGTCCCAGACGGTGGAGTCAGCCCCAGCATTTT. Translating gives CASSPRRWSQPQHF.

This clonotype was seen only a few times. V is TRBV6-5 and J is TRBJ2-7, with 8 nucleotides matching TRBD2. The J segment lost 0 bases and the V segment lost 6 bases, leaving 10 bases of the junction unmatched. Per germline, CDR1 MNHEY and CDR2 SVGAGI. CDR3 size: 16 residues. The CDR3 DNA reads TGTGCCAGCAGCCAAAGGATGCGGGGGGACTCCTACGAGCAGTACGTC. It yields the protein CASSQRMRGDSYEQYV.

This clonotype was seen a few times. This sequence joins TRBV6-2 or TRBV6-3 and TRBJ1-5; D is possibly TRBD1 (5 bases). Deletions cut 0 bases from V and 7 bases from J, with 10 bases between. The CDR3 contains 14 residues. CDR1 is MNHEY and CDR2 is SVGEGT in the germline V gene. The CDR3 nucleotides are TGTGCCAGCAGTTACTCGGGGCAGGGCCAGCCCCAGCATTTT. Translation: CASSYSGQGQPQHF.

The chain's CDR3 is CASSQVTSGVLYNEQFF. The CDR3 coding sequence is TGCGCCAGCAGCCAGGTGACTAGCGGGGTTCTTTACAATGAGCAGTTCTTC. The chain joins TRBV4-1 to TRBJ2-1, with TRBD2 matching 11 bases. From germline, CDR1 is MGHRA and CDR2 YSYEKL. V lost 3 bases, J lost 4 bases, and 8 bases stayed unmatched. The CDR3 is 17 residues long.

The chain links TRBV7-9 to TRBJ2-1, with 11 bases fitting TRBD1. Germline V lookup: CDR1 SEHNR, CDR2 FQNEAQ (reference sequence). After removal of 4 bases from V and 8 bases from J, the junction contained 7 bases not matched to a gene. This CDR3 region has 15 residues. For the CDR3, the DNA is TGTGCCAGCAGCTCTCGGGACAGGGGGTTCGATGAGCAGTTCTTC. Translation: CASSSRDRGFDEQFF.

This clonotype was seen a handful of times. The rearrangement links TRBV19 to TRBJ1-5; 7 nucleotides align to TRBD1. The CDR3 spans 15 residues. Germline CDR1 is LNHDA and CDR2 is SQIVND (reference sequence). Trimming at V came to 3 bases and at J to 4 bases, leaving 6 bases not matched to a gene. As DNA, the CDR3 is TGTGCCAGTAGTATCACAGGGGCCAGAAATCAGCCCCAGCATTTT. The encoded protein is CASSITGARNQPQHF.

This clonotype appeared a few times. V and J are TRBV28 and TRBJ2-1; 10 bases are a match to TRBD2. The CDR3 spans 15 residues. Germline-derived CDR1 and CDR2 are MDHEN and SYDVKM. The V gene end was trimmed by 3 bases and the J gene end by 8 bases; junction bases not matched to a gene: 7. CDR3 sequence (DNA): TGTGCCAGCAGTTTTACAGCGGGGGGGCCAGATGAGCAGTTCTTC. Protein product: CASSFTAGGPDEQFF.

This clonotype was seen only a few times. The V call is TRBV6-5, the J call TRBJ2-7; D possibly corresponds to TRBD1 (6 bases). The germline gives CDR1 MNHEY, CDR2 SVGAGI. The V end lost 6 bases, the J end lost 6 bases, and 12 bases lay between the germline ends. This CDR3 is 12 amino acids long. The CDR3 coding sequence is TGTGCCAGCAGACATACAGGGACCGAGCAGTACGTC. This gives the protein CASRHTGTEQYV.

The chain joins TRBV5-1 to TRBJ2-1; 9 bases match TRBD1. This CDR3 is built from 16 residues. J gave up 5 bases and V 3 bases, and 9 bases lay outside the gene matches. Germline V gene data show CDR1 as SGHRS and CDR2 as YFSETQ. The CDR3 region has the DNA TGCGCCAGCAGCTCCCGGACAGGGGTCCCCCACAATGAGCAGTTCTTC. Amino acids: CASSSRTGVPHNEQFF.

V usage is TRBV5-1 and J usage is TRBJ2-5; D gene uncertain. The V gene's germline CDR1 is SGHRS and CDR2 YFSETQ. This CDR3 region has 14 residues. Between the trimmed V and J ends, which lost 5 bases and 5 bases, there was a span of 16 bases. As DNA, the CDR3 is TGCGCCAGCAGTGAAGAGAACTCTTCGGAGACCCAGTACTTC. Encoded protein: CASSEENSSETQYF.

V is TRBV21-1 and J is TRBJ1-2; the DNA was not used to check the table's D call, TRBD1. TRBV21-1 is shown as a pseudogene. This CDR3 is built from 13 residues. CDR3 amino acids: CASSKVGGGGYTF. The DNA for the CDR3 is TGTGCCAGCAGCAAAGTAGGGGGGGGCGGCTACACCTTC.

This chain connects TRBV29-1 to TRBJ2-7, with 10 bases aligning to TRBD1. V dropped 7 bases and J dropped 6; count of bases not matched to a gene: 6. From germline, CDR1 is SQVTM and CDR2 ANQGSEA. CDR3 length: 12 amino acids. The CDR3 DNA follows: TGCAGCGGAAAGACAGGGGGCTCCGAGCAGTACTTC. It translates to CSGKTGGSEQYF.

This clonotype was counted only a few times. The chain joins TRBV10-3 to TRBJ2-3; 8 bases align to TRBD2. This CDR3 is built from 16 residues. With 8 bases clipped from V and 1 base from J, the junction kept 11 bases outside the gene matches. Germline values: CDR1 ENHRY, CDR2 SYGVKD. In nucleotides, the CDR3 is TGTGCCATCGGCGACCCAGGAGCGGGGGGCACAGATACGCAGTATTTT. Protein: CAIGDPGAGGTDTQYF.

J is TRBJ2-7 and V is TRBV7-4, with D perhaps TRBD1 (6 bases). Trimming stripped 3 bases from V and 3 bases from J, with 21 bases between. The CDR3 is 17 residues long. CDR1 is SGHVT and CDR2 is SQSDAQ in the germline V gene. The CDR3 loop reads CASSFRTAKTENYEQYV. The CDR3 DNA follows: TGTGCCAGCAGCTTCCGGACAGCTAAGACCGAGAACTACGAGCAGTACGTC.

The chain has TRBV5-6 and TRBJ2-7, with 12 bases lining up with TRBD2. V was clipped by 4 bases and J by 3 bases; unmatched bases: 8. The CDR3 covers 16 residues. CDR1 SGHDT and CDR2 YYEEEE come from the germline V gene. CDR3 DNA: TGTGCCAGCAGCGGGGGACTAGCGGGTCGCTTCTACGAGCAGTACTTC. Translating it yields CASSGGLAGRFYEQYF.

The chain's CDR3 is CASQTDTGELFF. CDR3 coding DNA: TGTGCTAGCCAGACGGACACCGGGGAGCTGTTTTTT. The chain employs TRBV24-1 and TRBJ2-2; D gene ambiguous. CDR3 length: 12 residues. Germline V gene data show CDR1 as KGHDR and CDR2 as SFDVKD.

The chain couples TRBV6-2 or TRBV6-3 to TRBJ2-1, with D uncertain. The CDR3 length is 14 residues. Germline CDR1 MNHEY, CDR2 SVGEGT. Trimming shortened V by 2 bases and J by 3 bases, and 8 bases separated the two germline ends. The DNA of the CDR3 is TGTGCCAGCAGTTACGGCGGCTTCTACAATGAGCAGTTCTTC. Its protein is CASSYGGFYNEQFF.

The chain links TRBV11-3 to TRBJ2-2, with D perhaps TRBD2 (6 bases). The CDR3 contains 20 residues. V lost 0 bases and J lost 3, with 23 bases in between. CDR1 and CDR2 (germline): SGHNT, YENEEA. The CDR3 nucleotides read TGTGCCAGCAGCTTAGAAGGAGGAGGGAGAAAAGATTTGGACACCGGGGAGCTGTTTTTT. Translation gives CASSLEGGGRKDLDTGELFF.

This clonotype showed up just a few times. The V and J genes are TRBV25-1 and TRBJ1-3, with D unresolved. V was pared by 2 bases and J by 0 bases, with 14 bases between. Germline V gives CDR1 MGHDK, CDR2 SYGVNS. The CDR3 totals 17 residues. Written as DNA, the CDR3 is TGTGCCAGCAGTGAACCCCCGGAGCTTACCTCTGGAAACACCATATATTTT. This encodes CASSEPPELTSGNTIYF.

This clonotype was detected a few times. The V call is TRBV5-1, the J call TRBJ2-1; 8 bases are shared with TRBD1. There are 16 residues in the CDR3. Germline assignment: CDR1 SGHRS and CDR2 YFSETQ. Germline trimming cut 4 bases from V and 0 bases from J; bases unmatched to any gene: 6. The CDR3 sequence: CASSKRTGSSYNEQFF. The DNA of the CDR3 is TGCGCCAGCAGCAAGAGGACAGGGAGCTCCTACAATGAGCAGTTCTTC.

J is TRBJ2-6 and V is TRBV4-2; D might be TRBD1 (6 bases). Germline V gene lookup returns CDR1 LGHNA and CDR2 YNFKEQ. The length of the CDR3 is 18 residues. The V and J ends lost 3 bases and 0 bases respectively, with 15 bases between them. The CDR3 DNA follows: TGTGCCAGCAGCCAGGCGTTCGACAGGAGCTCTGGGGCCAACGTCCTGACTTTC. Protein product: CASSQAFDRSSGANVLTF.

The V call is TRBV11-2, the J call TRBJ2-7; 9 bases line up with TRBD2. V shed 5 bases, J shed 12 bases, and the junction held 17 bases outside the gene matches. This CDR3 has 15 residues. Germline-derived CDR1 and CDR2 are SGHAT and FQNNGV. The CDR3, as DNA: TGTGCCAGCAGCCACCTTGGAATAGCGGGGGCCCCGCCGTACTTC. It encodes CASSHLGIAGAPPYF.

Only a few counts were recorded for this clonotype. This chain links TRBV4-1 with TRBJ1-5, with D uncertain. There are 15 residues in the CDR3. Trimming stripped 6 bases from V and 0 bases from J, with 12 bases between. CDR1 and CDR2 (germline): MGHRA, YSYEKL. The CDR3 spells CASSQRWVSNQPQHF. The CDR3 DNA is TGCGCCAGCAGTCAACGATGGGTTAGCAATCAGCCCCAGCATTTT.

This clonotype was seen ten or more times. This chain connects TRBV5-5 to TRBJ2-1, with D unclear. Germline-derived CDR1 and CDR2 are SGHKS and YYEKEE (reference sequence). This CDR3 comprises 15 residues. Between the trimmed V and J ends, which lost 4 bases and 10 bases, there was a span of 21 bases. In nucleotides, the CDR3 is TGTGCCAGCAGCCTTCGGGCCCCCCGGGTTCCGGAGCAGTTCTTC. Its protein is CASSLRAPRVPEQFF. The whole variable domain, filled in from reference TRBV5-5 and TRBJ2-1, reads DAGVTQSPTHLIKTRGQQVTLRCSPISGHKSVSWYQQVLGQGPQFIFQYYEKEERGRGNFPDRFSARQFPNYSSELNVNALLLGDSALYLCASSLRAPRVPEQFFGPGTRLTVL.

The chain couples TRBV9 to TRBJ2-1; TRBD2 matches at 9 bases. V was clipped by 0 bases and J by 7 bases; unmatched bases: 5. The germline gives CDR1 SGDLS, CDR2 YYNGEE. The CDR3 contains 15 residues. CDR3 coding DNA: TGTGCCAGCAGCGTAGAGGGCGGGGGGGCTAATGAGCAGTTCTTC. This gives the protein CASSVEGGGANEQFF.

This clonotype has more than one count but fewer than ten. The V gene is TRBV7-9, the J gene TRBJ2-3; D not certain. The ends were cut back, 1 base at V and 6 bases at J, with 5 bases in the middle. CDR1 SEHNR and CDR2 FQNEAQ come from the germline V gene (reference sequence). The CDR3 spans 12 residues. The CDR3 reads CASSLDSDTQYF. CDR3 DNA sequence: TGTGCCAGCAGCTTAGATTCCGATACGCAGTATTTT.

V usage is TRBV7-9 and J usage is TRBJ2-5; D gene uncertain. V dropped 3 bases and J dropped 2 bases, with 13 bases sitting between them. From germline, CDR1 is SEHNR and CDR2 FQNEAQ (reference sequence). CDR3 length: 15 residues. CDR3 DNA sequence: TGTGCCAGCAGCTTGGTTTCTCTGATTCAAGAGACCCAGTACTTC. Its protein is CASSLVSLIQETQYF.